The rows below give T cell receptor beta chains drawn from one sample of a study of PD-L1 blockade in urothelial cancer. TCRdb's copy holds only in-frame clones and misses some; the assay was immunoSEQ multiplex PCR. Among approximately 48,000 clones listed, about 86% were seen once. The sample in question was PBMCs, obtained around atezolizumab (anti-PD-L1) treatment. These receptors all come from a man in his fifties or sixties with urothelial cancer. Each CDR3 is given with its conserved first and last residue. Each record gives: D gene, J gene, V gene, clone size, CDR3 DNA, CDR3 protein. A D gene is named only where the DNA matches it firmly. Clone sizes are given selectively: once, few, many, or a class where the clone is expanded.

D gene: .
J gene: TRBJ1-2
V gene: TRBV30
clone size: .
CDR3 DNA: TGTGCCTGGCGGCAGGGGACCGATTATGGCTACACCTTC
CDR3 protein: CAWRQGTDYGYTF

D gene: TRBD1
J gene: TRBJ2-7
V gene: TRBV11-3
clone size: .
CDR3 DNA: TGTGCCAGCAGCTTATTCGGACAGGATCGGTACGAGCAGTACTTC
CDR3 protein: CASSLFGQDRYEQYF

D gene: TRBD2
J gene: TRBJ2-1
V gene: TRBV9
clone size: .
CDR3 DNA: TGTGCCAGCAGACCCGCGGGAGGAAACAATGAGCAGTTCTTC
CDR3 protein: CASRPAGGNNEQFF

D gene: .
J gene: TRBJ1-3
V gene: TRBV28
clone size: .
CDR3 DNA: TGTGCCAGCAGTTCCCGAGAAAGCTCTGGAAACACCATATATTTT
CDR3 protein: CASSSRESSGNTIYF

D gene: .
J gene: TRBJ1-1
V gene: TRBV6-5
clone size: few
CDR3 DNA: TGTGCCAGCCGGGTTGGGACTGAAGCTTTCTTT
CDR3 protein: CASRVGTEAFF

D gene: TRBD2
J gene: TRBJ2-7
V gene: TRBV4-3
clone size: .
CDR3 DNA: TGCGCCAGCAGCCAAGGTGTAGCGGGAGCCCCCGAGCAGTACTTC
CDR3 protein: CASSQGVAGAPEQYF

D gene: TRBD2
J gene: TRBJ2-3
V gene: TRBV5-4
clone size: .
CDR3 DNA: TGTGCCAGCAGCTTGGTTGGGACTAGAGCCGATACGCAGTATTTT
CDR3 protein: CASSLVGTRADTQYF

D gene: TRBD1
J gene: TRBJ2-5
V gene: TRBV5-1
clone size: .
CDR3 DNA: TGCGCCAGCAACATGGACACAGGGGTCCAAGAGACCCAGTACTTC
CDR3 protein: CASNMDTGVQETQYF

D gene: TRBD2
J gene: TRBJ2-3
V gene: TRBV7-3
clone size: .
CDR3 DNA: TGTGCCAGCAGCGAAAACCGCGGGGGGCTGACAGATACGCAGTATTTT
CDR3 protein: CASSENRGGLTDTQYF

D gene: TRBD2
J gene: TRBJ2-1
V gene: TRBV5-1
clone size: .
CDR3 DNA: TGCGCCAGCAGCTTGGTTCTAGCGGGGAAGGGTGGGGAGCAGTTCTTC
CDR3 protein: CASSLVLAGKGGEQFF

D gene: .
J gene: TRBJ1-1
V gene: TRBV2
clone size: .
CDR3 DNA: TGTGCCAGCGCGCGAAGCCCTGTGAACACTGAAGCTTTCTTT
CDR3 protein: CASARSPVNTEAFF

D gene: TRBD2
J gene: TRBJ2-7
V gene: TRBV28
clone size: .
CDR3 DNA: TGTGCCAGCAGCCTAGTTGTGGTAGCGGGAGTCGAGCAGTACTTC
CDR3 protein: CASSLVVVAGVEQYF

D gene: .
J gene: TRBJ2-3
V gene: TRBV5-1
clone size: few
CDR3 DNA: TGCGCCAGCAGCTTGAACAGTGACACAGATACGCAGTATTTT
CDR3 protein: CASSLNSDTDTQYF

D gene: TRBD1
J gene: TRBJ1-5
V gene: TRBV10-3
clone size: .
CDR3 DNA: TGTGCCATCAGTGATCGGCGACAGGGGACAAATAGCAATCAGCCCCAGCATTTT
CDR3 protein: CAISDRRQGTNSNQPQHF

D gene: .
J gene: TRBJ2-1
V gene: TRBV2
clone size: .
CDR3 DNA: TGTGCCAGCAAACAAGGAGGACTAGAGCAGTTCTTC
CDR3 protein: CASKQGGLEQFF

D gene: .
J gene: TRBJ1-1
V gene: TRBV19
clone size: .
CDR3 DNA: TGTGCCACAAGGCCGGGACATCAGTCGGCTGAAGCTTTCTTT
CDR3 protein: CATRPGHQSAEAFF

D gene: .
J gene: TRBJ1-5
V gene: TRBV19
clone size: .
CDR3 DNA: TGTGCCAGTAGGACATGGGGGGAGGGATTTCAGCCCCAGCATTTT
CDR3 protein: CASRTWGEGFQPQHF

D gene: TRBD1
J gene: TRBJ1-1
V gene: TRBV11-3
clone size: .
CDR3 DNA: TGTGCCAGCAGCAACCTCCCGGGACAGATGAACACTGAAGCTTTCTTT
CDR3 protein: CASSNLPGQMNTEAFF

D gene: TRBD1
J gene: TRBJ1-2
V gene: TRBV2
clone size: .
CDR3 DNA: TGTGCCAGCGGACAGGGTTATGGCTACACCTTC
CDR3 protein: CASGQGYGYTF

D gene: TRBD1
J gene: TRBJ2-2
V gene: TRBV5-5
clone size: .
CDR3 DNA: TGTGCCAGCTCCCCGTGGACAGGGGCGGCCGGGGAGCTGTTTTTT
CDR3 protein: CASSPWTGAAGELFF

D gene: .
J gene: TRBJ2-7
V gene: TRBV28
clone size: .
CDR3 DNA: TGTGCCAGCAGTTTATTGTCTGGAGCCTTATCCTACGAGCAGTACTTC
CDR3 protein: CASSLLSGALSYEQYF

D gene: TRBD2
J gene: TRBJ2-7
V gene: TRBV9
clone size: .
CDR3 DNA: TGTGCCAGCAGCCCCCGGACTAGCGGTGCCTACGAGCAGTACTTC
CDR3 protein: CASSPRTSGAYEQYF

D gene: .
J gene: TRBJ2-6
V gene: TRBV19
clone size: .
CDR3 DNA: TGTGCCAGTAGTGTCCATCCTACTACTGGGGCCAACGTCCTGACTTTC
CDR3 protein: CASSVHPTTGANVLTF

D gene: TRBD2
J gene: TRBJ2-7
V gene: TRBV28
clone size: once
CDR3 DNA: TGTGCCAGCAGTTTAACTCCTGCGGGACTAGCGGGAGGGTCCCACGAGCAGTACTTC
CDR3 protein: CASSLTPAGLAGGSHEQYF

D gene: .
J gene: TRBJ1-2
V gene: TRBV29-1
clone size: .
CDR3 DNA: TGCAGCGCTAAAAAGGGGTTTGGGGAGGATGGGTCCTATGGCTACACCTTC
CDR3 protein: CSAKKGFGEDGSYGYTF

D gene: .
J gene: TRBJ1-1
V gene: TRBV6-6
clone size: .
CDR3 DNA: TGTGCCAGCAGTCCTATCCTTGTGAACACTGAAGCTTTCTTT
CDR3 protein: CASSPILVNTEAFF

D gene: .
J gene: TRBJ1-5
V gene: TRBV30
clone size: .
CDR3 DNA: TGTGCCTGGAGCGAGACAAATAGCAATCAGCCCCAGCATTTT
CDR3 protein: CAWSETNSNQPQHF

D gene: TRBD1
J gene: TRBJ1-5
V gene: TRBV18
clone size: .
CDR3 DNA: TGTGCCAGCTCACCCGGGACAGATTATAGCAATCAGCCCCAGCATTTT
CDR3 protein: CASSPGTDYSNQPQHF

D gene: TRBD1
J gene: TRBJ1-2
V gene: TRBV12-5
clone size: .
CDR3 DNA: TGTGCTAGTGGTCCTACAGGGGATGGGGGCTACACCTTC
CDR3 protein: CASGPTGDGGYTF

D gene: .
J gene: TRBJ1-5
V gene: TRBV6-6
clone size: .
CDR3 DNA: TGTGCCAGCAGTTATGTTAGCAGTCAGCCCCAGCATTTT
CDR3 protein: CASSYVSSQPQHF

D gene: .
J gene: TRBJ1-5
V gene: TRBV14
clone size: .
CDR3 DNA: TGTGCCAGCAGCCAAGATTCGAATCAGCCCCAGCATTTT
CDR3 protein: CASSQDSNQPQHF

D gene: .
J gene: TRBJ1-2
V gene: TRBV25-1
clone size: few
CDR3 DNA: TGTGCCAGTATGAGGACAGACTATGGCTACACCTTC
CDR3 protein: CASMRTDYGYTF

D gene: .
J gene: TRBJ2-1
V gene: TRBV7-6
clone size: .
CDR3 DNA: TGTGCCAGCAGCTCCTCCCCGCGGAGCTCCTACAATGAGCAGTTCTTC
CDR3 protein: CASSSSPRSSYNEQFF

D gene: TRBD1
J gene: TRBJ2-7
V gene: TRBV29-1
clone size: .
CDR3 DNA: TGCAGTGCTAGACAGGGGGCTTACGAGCAGTACTTC
CDR3 protein: CSARQGAYEQYF

D gene: .
J gene: TRBJ2-7
V gene: TRBV13
clone size: .
CDR3 DNA: TGTGCCAGCAGCGGATCCCTGACAGGTTTAATCCACGAGCAGTACTTC
CDR3 protein: CASSGSLTGLIHEQYF

D gene: .
J gene: TRBJ2-7
V gene: TRBV7-2
clone size: .
CDR3 DNA: TGTGCCAGCAGCTTCAGCCTAGTCTCCGAGCAGTACTTC
CDR3 protein: CASSFSLVSEQYF

D gene: TRBD2
J gene: TRBJ2-3
V gene: TRBV9
clone size: .
CDR3 DNA: TGTGCCAGCAGCGTAGGGACTAGCGGGTACAACGTAGATACGCAGTATTTT
CDR3 protein: CASSVGTSGYNVDTQYF

D gene: .
J gene: TRBJ1-1
V gene: TRBV18
clone size: once
CDR3 DNA: TGTGCCAGCTCACCCGTAAGCAACACTGAAGCTTTCTTT
CDR3 protein: CASSPVSNTEAFF

D gene: .
J gene: TRBJ2-3
V gene: TRBV11-3
clone size: .
CDR3 DNA: TGTGCCAGCAGTTCTACTAGAGGCACAGATACGCAGTATTTT
CDR3 protein: CASSSTRGTDTQYF

D gene: TRBD1
J gene: TRBJ2-7
V gene: TRBV9
clone size: .
CDR3 DNA: TGTGCCAGCAGCGTGGGTAGGGGGCCGTACGAGCAGTACTTC
CDR3 protein: CASSVGRGPYEQYF

D gene: .
J gene: TRBJ2-1
V gene: TRBV7-2
clone size: .
CDR3 DNA: TGTGCCAGCAGCTTACCCAGGGGGGTTTACAATGAGCAGTTCTTC
CDR3 protein: CASSLPRGVYNEQFF

D gene: TRBD1
J gene: TRBJ2-3
V gene: TRBV5-1
clone size: .
CDR3 DNA: TGCGCCAGTAGTATAGCGGTCAGGGGGCCAGATACGCAGTATTTT
CDR3 protein: CASSIAVRGPDTQYF

D gene: .
J gene: TRBJ2-5
V gene: TRBV19
clone size: once
CDR3 DNA: TGTGCCAGTAGCCTTTCCAGCCGCGGAGGTCTCCCCCGGGGAGAGACCCAGTACTTC
CDR3 protein: CASSLSSRGGLPRGETQYF

D gene: .
J gene: TRBJ1-1
V gene: TRBV7-9
clone size: .
CDR3 DNA: TGTGCCAGCAGCTTGAGTGGTCTCACCTTT
CDR3 protein: CASSLSGLTF

D gene: TRBD2
J gene: TRBJ2-1
V gene: TRBV10-3
clone size: .
CDR3 DNA: TGTGCCATCAATGGACTAGCGGGATCTGAGCAGTTCTTC
CDR3 protein: CAINGLAGSEQFF

D gene: TRBD1
J gene: TRBJ1-2
V gene: TRBV28
clone size: .
CDR3 DNA: TGTGCCAGCAGTTCTTCAGGGGGTTATGGCTACACCTTC
CDR3 protein: CASSSSGGYGYTF

D gene: .
J gene: TRBJ2-7
V gene: TRBV7-2
clone size: .
CDR3 DNA: TGTGCCAGCAGCGCCATGACGGACTTAATTCAGTACTTC
CDR3 protein: CASSAMTDLIQYF

D gene: .
J gene: TRBJ2-7
V gene: TRBV6-5
clone size: .
CDR3 DNA: TGTGCCAGCGGAGGCCAATCCTACGAGCAGTACTTC
CDR3 protein: CASGGQSYEQYF

D gene: TRBD2
J gene: TRBJ2-5
V gene: TRBV28
clone size: .
CDR3 DNA: TGTGCCAGCAGCAACCCCAGATGGGAGGGTTCGAAGACCCAGTACTTC
CDR3 protein: CASSNPRWEGSKTQYF

D gene: .
J gene: TRBJ1-6
V gene: TRBV5-5
clone size: .
CDR3 DNA: TGTGCCAGCAGCCCGCGGGGTGCGAGACTTAATAATTCACCCCTCCACTTT
CDR3 protein: CASSPRGARLNNSPLHF

D gene: .
J gene: TRBJ2-2
V gene: TRBV10-3
clone size: .
CDR3 DNA: TGTGCAATCAAGGGGACACCGAACACCGGGGAGCTGTTTTTT
CDR3 protein: CAIKGTPNTGELFF

D gene: TRBD2
J gene: TRBJ2-5
V gene: TRBV4-2
clone size: .
CDR3 DNA: TGTGCCAGCAGCCGAAAGGCCTCGTCGGGACTAGACCAAGAGACCCAGTACTTC
CDR3 protein: CASSRKASSGLDQETQYF

D gene: .
J gene: TRBJ2-3
V gene: TRBV6-5
clone size: .
CDR3 DNA: TGTGCCGACCCGAGGTTGAGACCTTTCACAGATACGCAGTATTTT
CDR3 protein: CADPRLRPFTDTQYF

D gene: .
J gene: TRBJ2-7
V gene: TRBV7-9
clone size: .
CDR3 DNA: TGTGCCAGCAGATCCAAAACGGAGGGGGAGGGCTACGAGCAGTACTTC
CDR3 protein: CASRSKTEGEGYEQYF

D gene: .
J gene: TRBJ2-3
V gene: TRBV25-1
clone size: .
CDR3 DNA: TGTGCCAGCAGTGAAGGGAGGTTACGGGTCACAGATACGCAGTATTTT
CDR3 protein: CASSEGRLRVTDTQYF

D gene: TRBD2
J gene: TRBJ2-2
V gene: TRBV4-1
clone size: .
CDR3 DNA: TGCGCCAGCAGCCTGACTAGCGGGGCCAGGGCGGGGAGATACACCGGGGAGCTGTTTTTT
CDR3 protein: CASSLTSGARAGRYTGELFF

D gene: .
J gene: TRBJ2-5
V gene: TRBV10-2
clone size: .
CDR3 DNA: TGCGCCAGTACGAGCCTCGAGACCCAGTACTTC
CDR3 protein: CASTSLETQYF

D gene: .
J gene: TRBJ1-2
V gene: TRBV5-6
clone size: .
CDR3 DNA: TGTGCCAGCAGCGCCCGACTGCGACGGGGTAACTATGGCTACACCTTC
CDR3 protein: CASSARLRRGNYGYTF

D gene: TRBD1
J gene: TRBJ1-2
V gene: TRBV11-2
clone size: .
CDR3 DNA: TGTGCCAGCAGCTTAGTGGGACAGGCCATCGGCACCTTC
CDR3 protein: CASSLVGQAIGTF

D gene: .
J gene: TRBJ1-4
V gene: TRBV30
clone size: .
CDR3 DNA: TGTGCCTGGAGCGTGACAGGTGAAAAACTGTTTTTT
CDR3 protein: CAWSVTGEKLFF